These T cell receptor beta chains were read from a single sample in a study of CD8 T cells in ankylosing spondylitis. Each CDR3 protein gets one entry after TCRdb re-called the 5' RACE reads with MiXCR. The data hold fewer than 400,000 distinct CDR3 sequences, with around 20% observed a single time. Input material: blood, either unsorted or a sorted T cell fraction (not recorded which). These receptors were taken from a male donor with ankylosing spondylitis. Both conserved end residues are part of each CDR3. Fields, in order: CDR3 protein, CDR3 DNA, V gene, D gene, clone size, J gene. A D gene is named only where the DNA matches it firmly. Size is stated for part of the rows, as once, few or many counts, or as a class when the clone is expanded.

CDR3 protein: CASSLLPGLRAFQPQHF
CDR3 DNA: TGTGCCAGCAGTTTACTTCCGGGACTGAGGGCCTTTCAGCCCCAGCATTTT
V gene: TRBV12-3/TRBV12-4
D gene: NA
clone size: NA
J gene: TRBJ1-5

CDR3 protein: CASSLRDRGPVSYEQYF
CDR3 DNA: TGCGCCAGCAGCTTGAGGGACAGGGGGCCCGTCTCCTACGAGCAGTACTTC
V gene: TRBV5-1
D gene: TRBD1
clone size: few
J gene: TRBJ2-7

CDR3 protein: CASSYGLAGAPYEQYF
CDR3 DNA: TGTGCCAGCAGTTACGGACTAGCGGGCGCTCCCTACGAGCAGTACTTC
V gene: TRBV6-2/TRBV6-3
D gene: TRBD2
clone size: NA
J gene: TRBJ2-7

CDR3 protein: CASSLVRGFGNQPQHF
CDR3 DNA: TGTGCCAGCAGTCTTGTACGAGGTTTCGGCAATCAGCCCCAGCATTTT
V gene: TRBV21-1
D gene: NA
clone size: many
J gene: TRBJ1-5

CDR3 protein: CASRALAGVGYNEQFF
CDR3 DNA: TGTGCCAGCAGGGCCCTAGCGGGAGTAGGTTACAATGAGCAGTTCTTC
V gene: TRBV2
D gene: TRBD2
clone size: NA
J gene: TRBJ2-1

CDR3 protein: CASSYSGLAGSTDTQYF
CDR3 DNA: TGTGCCAGCAGTTACTCCGGACTAGCGGGTAGCACAGATACGCAGTATTTT
V gene: TRBV6-2/TRBV6-3
D gene: TRBD2
clone size: NA
J gene: TRBJ2-3

CDR3 protein: CASSLAGGDTQYF
CDR3 DNA: TGTGCCAGCAGCTTAGCGGGAGGAGATACGCAGTATTTT
V gene: TRBV11-2
D gene: TRBD2
clone size: NA
J gene: TRBJ2-3

CDR3 protein: CASSPWGRGGYGYTF
CDR3 DNA: TGTGCCAGCAGCCCCTGGGGGAGGGGCGGCTATGGCTACACCTTC
V gene: TRBV7-9
D gene: NA
clone size: NA
J gene: TRBJ1-2

CDR3 protein: CATSRDNRRGFYEQYF
CDR3 DNA: TGTGCCACCTCCCGGGACAATAGGAGGGGTTTCTACGAGCAGTACTTC
V gene: TRBV6-1
D gene: NA
clone size: NA
J gene: TRBJ2-7

CDR3 protein: CASSIYGQGAGELFF
CDR3 DNA: TGCGCCAGCAGCATCTATGGACAGGGGGCCGGGGAGCTGTTTTTT
V gene: TRBV5-1
D gene: TRBD1
clone size: few
J gene: TRBJ2-2

CDR3 protein: CASSLAGGPKETQYF
CDR3 DNA: TGTGCCAGCAGTTTAGCGGGAGGTCCCAAAGAGACCCAGTACTTC
V gene: TRBV28
D gene: TRBD2
clone size: few
J gene: TRBJ2-5